These 29 T cell receptor beta chains were sequenced from one sample in a study of cytomegalovirus exposure and HLA in healthy donors (dated by TCRdb to the late 2010s). The library was made by the immunoSEQ multiplex PCR assay. TCRdb provides this immuneACCESS table in a form limited to in-frame rearrangements. Some clones are lacking; in checked studies, under half of them reflect an unresolved V gene, and why the rest are absent is not known. The sample contains about 73,000 clones, approximately 95% of them found a single time. 3% to 3.5% of the sample goes to the ten largest clones. What was sequenced was PBMCs. All receptors derive from a man younger than 35 in good health and CMV-seronegative.

The chain joins TRBV1 to TRBJ1-5; the table's D call, TRBD1, has no DNA check behind it. TRBV1 is a pseudogene. The CDR3 consists of 15 residues. CDR3: CTSSSKQGNYQPQHF. CDR3 DNA sequence: TGCACCAGCAGCTCAAAACAGGGAAATTATCAGCCCCAGCATTTT.

The chain joins TRBV15 to TRBJ1-4; the match to TRBD1 covers 10 bases. CDR1 and CDR2 (germline): LNHNV, YYDKDF (reference sequence). The V gene end was trimmed by 3 bases and the J gene end by 8 bases; junction bases not matched to a gene: 9. The CDR3 is 16 amino acids. The CDR3 DNA sequence: TGTGCCACCAGCAGGGTCGGGGACAGGGGTACGGAAAAACTGTTTTTT. Translation: CATSRVGDRGTEKLFF.

The rearrangement uses TRBV10-3 and TRBJ1-1; perhaps TRBD1 as D (6 bases). V lost 4 bases, J lost 0 bases, and 15 bases lay in between. The germline gives CDR1 ENHRY, CDR2 SYGVKD. The CDR3 has 16 amino acids. CDR3 nucleotides: TGTGCCATCAGTGGGGGGGGGCTTGGGATGAACACTGAAGCTTTCTTT. It codes for CAISGGGLGMNTEAFF.

The chain links TRBV9 to TRBJ2-1; perhaps TRBD2 as D (5 bases). With 3 bases removed from V and 3 bases from J, the gap between germline ends came to 13 bases. This CDR3 is built from 15 residues. Germline loops: CDR1 SGDLS, CDR2 YYNGEE. The CDR3 nucleotides read TGTGCCAGCAGCGCTCACAACCGGGACTACAATGAGCAGTTCTTC. This gives the protein CASSAHNRDYNEQFF.

CDR3 nucleotide sequence: TGTGCCAGCTCACCGCCGGGACATTCCGACAATCAGCCCCAGCATTTT. Encoded protein: CASSPPGHSDNQPQHF. This chain links TRBV18 with TRBJ1-5, with D possibly TRBD1 on 6 matching bases. The V and J ends lost 3 bases and 3 bases respectively, with 15 bases between them. CDR1 and CDR2 from the germline V gene are KGHSH and LQKENI. The CDR3 extends over 16 amino acids.

The rearrangement uses TRBV4-1 and TRBJ2-7; maybe TRBD2 (5 bases). V was shortened by 2 bases and J by 5 bases, with 13 bases between the two germline ends. The CDR3 is made up of 14 amino acids. The germline V gene encodes CDR1 MGHRA and CDR2 YSYEKL. The CDR3 DNA reads as TGCGCCAGCAGCCAATTATCGAGGGCAGACGAGCAGTACTTC. Encoded protein: CASSQLSRADEQYF.

The gene calls are TRBV6-1 and TRBJ1-2; D possibly corresponds to TRBD1 (5 bases). Looked up from germline, CDR1 is MNHNS and CDR2 is SASEGT. Trimming took 8 bases from V and 4 from J, leaving 14 bases between them. The CDR3 loop spans 13 amino acids. The CDR3 DNA follows: TGTGCCAGCCTTGTAGACAGTCCCTATGGCTACACCTTC. Translated: CASLVDSPYGYTF.

The chain employs TRBV5-6 and TRBJ1-5; D might be TRBD1 (5 bases). V was pared by 0 bases and J by 2 bases, with 12 bases between. The germline gives CDR1 SGHDT, CDR2 YYEEEE. This CDR3 region has 16 residues. The CDR3 DNA follows: TGTGCCAGCAGCTTGGGGGGGGGTGTGGGCAATCAGCCCCAGCATTTT. This sequence encodes CASSLGGGVGNQPQHF.

The chain combines TRBV6-1 with TRBJ1-2, with D unclear. V was cut by 4 bases and J by 7 bases, with 10 bases left in between. The germline V gene has CDR1 MNHNS and CDR2 SASEGT. This CDR3 has 12 residues. The CDR3 region has the DNA TGTGCCAGCAGTGCCGGGGTTGGTGGCTACACCTTC. Translating gives CASSAGVGGYTF.

V is TRBV5-1 and J is TRBJ1-1; 7 bases map to TRBD1. Trimming took 5 bases from V and 2 from J; bases not matched to a gene: 9. CDR1 and CDR2 from the germline V gene are SGHRS and YFSETQ. The CDR3 consists of 15 residues. The CDR3 sequence: CASRHPGQTNTEAFF. Written as DNA, the CDR3 is TGCGCCAGCAGGCATCCGGGACAGACTAACACTGAAGCTTTCTTT.

This clone was counted a single time. V is TRBV19 and J is TRBJ2-7, with D possibly being TRBD1 (7 bases). This CDR3 has 17 residues. Germline values: CDR1 LNHDA, CDR2 SQIVND (reference sequence). V dropped 0 bases and J dropped 5 bases, with 20 bases sitting between them. In DNA, the CDR3 is TGTGCCAGTAGTATAGATTCGGTAGCAGGGGGGAGGAACGAGCAGTACTTC. It translates to CASSIDSVAGGRNEQYF.

The CDR3 DNA sequence: TGTGCCAGCAGTTTATCGAGACAGCTCGTCTCCTACGAGCAGTACTTC. As protein: CASSLSRQLVSYEQYF. The V and J genes are TRBV28 and TRBJ2-7; D perhaps matches TRBD1 (5 bases). V was shortened by 1 base and J by 0 bases, with 13 bases between the two germline ends. The CDR3 is made up of 16 amino acids. The germline gives CDR1 MDHEN, CDR2 SYDVKM. Full variable domain (outside the CDR3, taken from reference TRBV28 and TRBJ2-7): DVKVTQSSRYLVKRTGEKVFLECVQDMDHENMFWYRQDPGLGLRLIYFSYDVKMKEKGDIPEGYSVSREKKERFSLILESASTNQTSMYLCASSLSRQLVSYEQYFGPGTRLTVT.

The chain couples TRBV14 to TRBJ1-2; TRBD1 is a possible D gene (5 bases). The CDR3 consists of 13 residues. V lost 1 base and J 5 bases, leaving 8 bases between the germline ends. CDR1 is SGHDN and CDR2 is FVKESK in the germline V gene. The CDR3 DNA reads as TGTGCCAGCAGCCAAGGGACACCTTATGGCTACACCTTC. Translation gives CASSQGTPYGYTF.

This chain links TRBV30 with TRBJ1-1; a weak D match, TRBD1 (6 bases). The CDR3 consists of 13 residues. Germline CDR1 is GTSNPN and CDR2 is SVGIG (reference sequence). Between the trimmed V and J ends, which lost 3 bases and 9 bases, there was a span of 17 bases. CDR3 nucleotide sequence: TGTGCCTGGAGGGATGTCAGGGGCCGCCAAGCTTTCTTT. It is translated as CAWRDVRGRQAFF.

V and J are TRBV9 and TRBJ1-1; 7 nucleotides line up with TRBD1. The CDR3 loop spans 15 amino acids. Germline values: CDR1 SGDLS, CDR2 YYNGEE. The junction had 8 bases not matched to a gene; V was cut back by 3 bases and J by 3 bases. The CDR3 coding sequence is TGTGCCAGCAGCGGCCGACAGGGACGGTACACTGAAGCTTTCTTT. It is translated as CASSGRQGRYTEAFF.

The chain uses TRBV10-3 and TRBJ1-2, with D maybe TRBD1 (5 bases). The germline V gene encodes CDR1 ENHRY and CDR2 SYGVKD. V gave up 3 bases and J gave up 4 bases, with 18 bases separating them. This CDR3 has 16 residues. The CDR3 here is CAISDGGEIDAYGYTF. The CDR3 DNA is TGTGCCATCAGTGACGGAGGGGAAATCGACGCCTATGGCTACACCTTC.

The chain uses TRBV19 and TRBJ1-1; perhaps TRBD1 as D (6 bases). The CDR3 is made up of 14 amino acids. Germline V lookup: CDR1 LNHDA, CDR2 SQIVND (reference sequence). V lost 0 bases and J 9 bases, leaving 14 bases between the germline ends. CDR3 coding DNA: TGTGCCAGTAGTATAGATCAAGCCAGGGGCCAAGCTTTCTTT. It codes for CASSIDQARGQAFF.

The chain has TRBV6-4 and TRBJ1-1; D unclear. Germline values: CDR1 MRHNA, CDR2 SNTAGT. Trimming stripped 6 bases from V and 1 base from J, with 9 bases between. This CDR3 contains 13 residues. DNA for the CDR3: TGTGCCAGCAGCCACACGCAGAACACTGAAGCTTTCTTT. Protein sequence: CASSHTQNTEAFF.

The J gene is TRBJ2-3, the V gene TRBV30, with 7 positions matching TRBD2. There are 11 residues in the CDR3. With 3 bases clipped from V and 7 bases from J, the junction kept 1 base outside the gene matches. The germline CDR1 and CDR2 sequences are GTSNPN and SVGIG (reference sequence). CDR3 in DNA: TGTGCCTGGAGGGGGGGGTATACGCAGTATTTT. Its translation: CAWRGGYTQYF.

The chain is built from TRBV5-1 and TRBJ2-5; D is possibly TRBD2 (5 bases). The ends were cut back, 0 bases at V and 5 bases at J, with 11 bases in the middle. CDR1 and CDR2 from the germline V gene are SGHRS and YFSETQ. The CDR3 is 14 amino acids. The CDR3, as DNA: TGCGCCAGCAGCTTGGCCGGGATAGGCGAGACCCAGTACTTC. Its translation is CASSLAGIGETQYF.

J is TRBJ1-3 and V is TRBV28; possibly TRBD1 for D (5 bases). This CDR3 has 14 residues. V lost 10 bases, J lost 0 bases, and 13 bases lay in between. Looked up from germline, CDR1 is MDHEN and CDR2 is SYDVKM. In nucleotides, the CDR3 is TGTGCCATTGGGGGGGGATACTCTGGAAACACCATATATTTT. This codes for CAIGGGYSGNTIYF.

The rearrangement joins TRBV5-4 to TRBJ2-5, with a possible D match to TRBD1 (6 bases). Germline CDR1 SGHNT, CDR2 YYREEE (reference sequence). The CDR3 length is 18 residues. Trimming shortened V by 4 bases and J by 1 base, and 23 bases separated the two germline ends. CDR3 bases: TGTGCCAGCAGCCTAAGAGTGGGGACACCCTACGGCCAAGAGACCCAGTACTTC. Amino acid sequence: CASSLRVGTPYGQETQYF.

The rearrangement uses TRBV7-3 and TRBJ2-1, with D perhaps matching TRBD1 (7 bases). Germline-derived CDR1 and CDR2 are SGHTA and FQGTGA. Trimming took off 6 bases at V and 6 bases at J, with 15 bases between the two ends. CDR3 size: 14 residues. In nucleotides, the CDR3 is TGTGCCAGCAGTCCCCCAGGGGGGCCCAATGAGCAGTTCTTC. Its protein product is CASSPPGGPNEQFF.

This rearrangement joins TRBV18 to TRBJ1-1; D ambiguous. Germline loops: CDR1 KGHSH, CDR2 LQKENI. CDR3 length equals 13 residues. The V and J ends lost 5 bases and 0 bases respectively, with 7 bases between them. In DNA, the CDR3 is TGTGCCAGCTCAAACAAAATGAACACTGAAGCTTTCTTT. Amino acid sequence: CASSNKMNTEAFF.

The count of this clone is one. The chain uses TRBV6-1 and TRBJ1-1, with a possible D match to TRBD1 (6 bases). Germline CDR1 is MNHNS and CDR2 is SASEGT. Trimming pared 8 bases from V and 5 bases from J, leaving 12 bases between. This CDR3 has 12 residues. This CDR3 is CASRGRGTEAFF. Here the CDR3 DNA reads TGTGCCAGCCGCGGCAGGGGAACTGAAGCTTTCTTT.

The V gene is TRBV28, the J gene TRBJ1-5, with 7 positions matching TRBD1. This CDR3 contains 15 residues. The junction had 10 bases not matched to a gene; V was cut back by 4 bases and J by 7 bases. Germline CDR1 is MDHEN and CDR2 is SYDVKM. The CDR3 region has the DNA TGTGCCAGCAGTTATAAACAGGGGAATAGGCAGCCCCAGCATTTT. Amino acid sequence: CASSYKQGNRQPQHF.

This clone was detected a few times. The sample carries other DNA sequences with the same CDR3. This chain joins TRBV2 and TRBJ2-5; the match to TRBD2 covers 11 bases. J lost 2 bases, V lost 4 bases, and 3 bases had no gene match. The CDR3 loop spans 15 amino acids. In germline, CDR1 is SNHLY, CDR2 FYNNEI. The CDR3 nucleotides read TGTGCCAGCAGTGGGACTAGCGGGTATCAAGAGACCCAGTACTTC. Translation gives CASSGTSGYQETQYF.

J is TRBJ2-3 and V is TRBV9; TRBD1 aligns across 10 bases. J gave up 4 bases and V 4 bases, and 6 bases lay outside the gene matches. Germline V gene data show CDR1 as SGDLS and CDR2 as YYNGEE. CDR3 length: 15 residues. The chain's CDR3 is CASSWDRGESDTQYF. CDR3 coding DNA: TGTGCCAGCAGCTGGGACAGGGGCGAGTCAGATACGCAGTATTTT.

The gene calls are TRBV28 and TRBJ2-7, with D possibly being TRBD2 (6 bases). V lost 6 bases to trimming and J lost 3 bases, with 21 bases between them. Germline CDR1 and CDR2: MDHEN and SYDVKM. CDR3 length: 16 amino acids. This CDR3 is CASSSPSGTLSYEQYF. The CDR3 bases are TGTGCCAGCAGCTCTCCTTCAGGGACTTTGAGCTACGAGCAGTACTTC.